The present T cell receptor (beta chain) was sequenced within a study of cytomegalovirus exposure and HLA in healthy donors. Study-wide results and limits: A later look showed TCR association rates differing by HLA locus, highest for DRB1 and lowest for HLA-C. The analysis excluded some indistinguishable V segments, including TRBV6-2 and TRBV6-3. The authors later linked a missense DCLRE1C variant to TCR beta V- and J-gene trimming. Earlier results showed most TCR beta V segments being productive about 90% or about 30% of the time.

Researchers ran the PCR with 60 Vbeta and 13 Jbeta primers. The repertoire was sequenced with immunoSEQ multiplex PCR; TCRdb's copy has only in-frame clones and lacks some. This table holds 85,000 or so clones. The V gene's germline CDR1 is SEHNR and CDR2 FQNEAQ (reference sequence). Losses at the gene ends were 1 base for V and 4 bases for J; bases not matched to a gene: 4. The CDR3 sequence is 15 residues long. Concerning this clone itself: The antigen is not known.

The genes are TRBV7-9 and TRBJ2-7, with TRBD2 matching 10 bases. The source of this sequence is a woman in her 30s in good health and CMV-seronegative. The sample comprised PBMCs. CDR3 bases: TGTGCCAGCAGCTTAGTTGCTAGCGGGAGTTACGAGCAGTACTTC. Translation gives CASSLVASGSYEQYF.